Shown below are 22 T cell receptor beta chains from a single sample sequenced in a study of T cell changes during pregnancy in multiple sclerosis (dated by TCRdb to between 2018 and 2020). Libraries came from the immunoSEQ multiplex PCR assay. What TCRdb holds here is the immuneACCESS table cut down to in-frame rearrangements. Part of the clones is not present; checked against another copy, under half of the missing clones reflect an unresolved V gene, and the others are unexplained. Within this sample are 27,000 or so clones, with approximately 91% of them counted one time only. The top ten clones comprise around 8.1% of the sample. This material consisted of CD8+ T cells from peripheral blood mononuclear cells, taken in the second trimester of pregnancy. Every receptor here comes from a female donor with multiple sclerosis, enrolled in a pregnancy study.

This clone occurred once. The rearrangement links TRBV16 to TRBJ2-3, with TRBD2 matching 9 bases. In germline, CDR1 is KGHSY, CDR2 FQNENV. The CDR3 sequence is 16 residues long. V was clipped by 2 bases and J by 2 bases; unmatched bases: 5. The CDR3 DNA follows: TGTGCCAGCAGCCAAGGGAGCGGGGGGCTCACAGATACGCAGTATTTT. Its translation: CASSQGSGGLTDTQYF.

J is TRBJ2-6 and V is TRBV19; TRBD1 matches at 10 bases. With 5 bases clipped from V and 2 bases from J, the junction kept 12 bases outside the gene matches. This CDR3 has 19 residues. Germline V gene sequence: CDR1 LNHDA, CDR2 SQIVND (reference sequence). CDR3 sequence (DNA): TGTGCCAGTAGTTCACCTCTGGGACAGGGGAACGCTGGGGCCAACGTCCTGACTTTC. Translated, it gives CASSSPLGQGNAGANVLTF.

The rearrangement links TRBV18 to TRBJ2-1; 8 bases agree with TRBD2. J lost 4 bases, V lost 3 bases, and 5 bases had no gene match. Germline V CDR1 and CDR2: KGHSH, LQKENI. This CDR3 contains 15 residues. Here the CDR3 DNA reads TGTGCCAGCTCACCCGAGCGGGGGCTATACAATGAGCAGTTCTTC. This translates into CASSPERGLYNEQFF. Drawing the rest from reference TRBV18 and TRBJ2-1, the complete variable domain is NAGVMQNPRHLVRRRGQEARLRCSPMKGHSHVYWYRQLPEEGLKFMVYLQKENIIDESGMPKERFSAEFPKEGPSILRIQQVVRGDSAAYFCASSPERGLYNEQFFGPGTRLTVL.

CDR3 in DNA: TGCGCCAGCAGGGGACAGGGTACAAACACCATATATTTT. Its translation is CASRGQGTNTIYF. The rearrangement uses TRBV10-1 and TRBJ1-3; TRBD1 matches 9 bases. V shed 6 bases, J shed 6 bases, and the junction held 3 bases outside the gene matches. CDR1 is WNHNN and CDR2 is SYGVQD in the germline V gene (reference sequence). CDR3 length equals 13 residues.

This clone was seen a handful of times. The gene calls are TRBV7-3 and TRBJ1-1, with 9 bases that match TRBD1. Trimming took 7 bases from V and 3 from J; bases not matched to a gene: 6. CDR1 and CDR2 (germline): SGHTA, FQGTGA. This CDR3 contains 14 residues. CDR3 region: CASMEGQGDTEAFF. The CDR3 nucleotides read TGTGCCAGCATGGAGGGACAGGGAGACACTGAAGCTTTCTTT.

As concerns this clone: A much larger clone sits a single nucleotide away, making a read error possible. Within the sample, other DNA sequences also encode this same CDR3. The CDR3 spells CASSEASGGYNEQFF. CDR3 DNA sequence: TGTGCCAGCAGTGAAGCTAGCGGGGGCTACAATGAGCAGTTCTTC. V usage is TRBV6-1 and J usage is TRBJ2-1; 9 bases align to TRBD2. CDR1 and CDR2 from the germline V gene are MNHNS and SASEGT. With 0 bases clipped from V and 3 bases from J, the junction kept 0 bases outside the gene matches. This CDR3 region has 15 residues.

J is TRBJ1-4 and V is TRBV7-2; 7 positions agree with TRBD1. The length of the CDR3 is 16 residues. In germline, CDR1 is SGHTA, CDR2 FQGNSA. V was pared by 5 bases and J by 0 bases, with 6 bases of the junction left unmatched. The CDR3 protein is CASSAGQLATNEKLFF. The CDR3 bases are TGTGCCAGCAGCGCGGGACAGCTTGCAACTAATGAAAAACTGTTTTTT.

The chain carries TRBV21-1 and TRBJ1-1; the D call TRBD1 from the table was never checked on the DNA. TRBV21-1 is reported as a pseudogene. This CDR3 contains 11 residues. CDR3 coding DNA: TGTGCCAGCAGCCGGGACAGGAGAGCTTTCTTT. Its protein product is CASSRDRRAFF.

The V gene is TRBV28, the J gene TRBJ1-5, with D maybe TRBD1 (6 bases). Trimming stripped 5 bases from V and 4 bases from J, with 15 bases between. Germline V gene data show CDR1 as MDHEN and CDR2 as SYDVKM. The CDR3 covers 15 residues. This CDR3 is CASSTPDRPNQPQHF. DNA for the CDR3: TGTGCCAGCAGTACACCGGACAGACCAAATCAGCCCCAGCATTTT.

The J gene is TRBJ2-2, the V gene TRBV6-4, with TRBD2 matching over 8 bases. This CDR3 spans 16 amino acids. V shed 0 bases and J 0 bases; nucleotides not matched to a gene: 0. Germline V gene lookup returns CDR1 MRHNA and CDR2 SNTAGT. The CDR3 bases are TGTGCCAGCAGTGACTCGCGGGGGGCGAACACCGGGGAGCTGTTTTTT. It translates to CASSDSRGANTGELFF.

This clone was found a few times. CDR3 sequence reads: CAISESRGMNTEAFF. The CDR3 coding sequence is TGTGCCATCAGTGAGTCAAGGGGAATGAACACTGAAGCTTTCTTT. The chain joins TRBV10-3 to TRBJ1-1, with D perhaps matching TRBD1 (5 bases). Germline CDR1 reads ENHRY; CDR2 reads SYGVKD. This CDR3 contains 15 residues. Trimming took 0 bases from V and 0 from J, leaving 8 bases between them.

The chain combines TRBV11-2 with TRBJ1-1; 10 nucleotides line up with TRBD1. Per the germline V gene, CDR1 is SGHAT and CDR2 is FQNNGV. The ends lost 4 bases at V and 3 bases at J; junction bases unmatched: 14. The CDR3 covers 18 residues. DNA of the CDR3: TGTGCCAGCAGCTCCTGGGGCCGGGACAGGGGACGGGACACTGAAGCTTTCTTT. It specifies CASSSWGRDRGRDTEAFF.

The genes are TRBV23-1 and TRBJ1-1; D gene uncertain. TRBV23-1 is sorted into the ORF group, with uncertain function. The V end lost 6 bases, the J end lost 1 base, and 21 bases lay between the germline ends. CDR3 length: 17 amino acids. CDR3 DNA sequence: TGCGCCAGCAGCCAACGGGGTAAGGGATGGGGGAACACTGAAGCTTTCTTT. Amino acids: CASSQRGKGWGNTEAFF.

This chain uses TRBV4-3 with TRBJ2-1; 10 nucleotides match TRBD1. J was trimmed by 6 bases and V by 0 bases; bases with no gene match: 5. Germline values: CDR1 LGHNA, CDR2 YSLEER. This CDR3 spans 16 amino acids. The CDR3 DNA reads TGCGCCAGCAGCCAAGAAGTCTGGGACAGGGGCAATGAGCAGTTCTTC. It is translated as CASSQEVWDRGNEQFF.

The V call is TRBV4-1, the J call TRBJ1-5; 7 bases map to TRBD1. Per the germline V gene, CDR1 is MGHRA and CDR2 is YSYEKL. This CDR3 is 15 amino acids long. V shed 4 bases, J shed 2 bases, and the junction held 5 bases outside the gene matches. CDR3 in DNA: TGCGCCAGCAGCCCCAGACAGGGTGGCAATCAGCCCCAGCATTTT. Its protein product is CASSPRQGGNQPQHF.

The gene calls are TRBV2 and TRBJ1-2; TRBD1 is a possible D gene (5 bases). This CDR3 is 13 amino acids long. Germline V gene sequence: CDR1 SNHLY, CDR2 FYNNEI. Trimming cost V 9 bases and J 6 bases, with 17 bases left between them. Written as DNA, the CDR3 is TGTGCCAGGACAACGGGGGACTCACATGGCTACACCTTC. It translates to CARTTGDSHGYTF.

The CDR3 loop is CASSLGGQGIPEQYF. CDR3 in DNA: TGTGCCAGCAGCTTAGGCGGACAGGGGATTCCGGAGCAGTACTTC. The chain has TRBV7-9 and TRBJ2-7; 9 bases match TRBD1. The J segment lost 7 bases and the V segment lost 1 base, leaving 8 bases of the junction unmatched. This CDR3 is 15 amino acids long. The germline V gene has CDR1 SEHNR and CDR2 FQNEAQ (reference sequence).

V and J are TRBV6-4 and TRBJ2-1, with 7 bases fitting TRBD2. The V gene end was trimmed by 4 bases and the J gene end by 4 bases; junction bases not matched to a gene: 4. This CDR3 contains 14 residues. Germline-derived CDR1 and CDR2 are MRHNA and SNTAGT. The CDR3 spells CASSAGGEYNEQFF. CDR3 bases: TGTGCCAGCAGTGCTGGGGGGGAATACAATGAGCAGTTCTTC.

This chain connects TRBV5-1 to TRBJ2-1; D is unresolved. The CDR3 is made up of 13 amino acids. CDR1 and CDR2 (germline): SGHRS, YFSETQ. The germline V and J ends were trimmed by 3 bases and 8 bases, with 12 bases remaining between them. As DNA, the CDR3 is TGCGCCAGCAGCTACCTCCAGGTGGATGAGCAGTTCTTC. It translates to CASSYLQVDEQFF.

J is TRBJ2-2 and V is TRBV28; no reliable D call. V was clipped by 6 bases and J by 6 bases, with 20 bases between them. The CDR3 consists of 16 residues. Germline CDR1 is MDHEN and CDR2 is SYDVKM. The CDR3 loop is CASSLPYTPIPGELFF. The CDR3 coding sequence is TGTGCCAGCAGCCTTCCCTATACTCCCATCCCCGGGGAGCTGTTTTTT.

The V call is TRBV4-3, the J call TRBJ2-7; 8 nucleotides line up with TRBD2. This CDR3 contains 14 residues. Germline V CDR1 and CDR2: LGHNA, YSLEER. V gave up 1 base and J gave up 3 bases; unmatched junction bases: 2. The CDR3 here is CASSQVSGGYEQYF. Here the CDR3 DNA reads TGCGCCAGCAGCCAAGTCAGCGGGGGCTACGAGCAGTACTTC.

The chain has TRBV27 and TRBJ2-7; tentatively, D is TRBD1 (6 bases). Deletions cut 9 bases from V and 3 bases from J, with 12 bases between. This CDR3 has 12 amino acids. The germline CDR1 and CDR2 sequences are MNHEY and SMNVEV (reference sequence). Here the CDR3 reads CASSGTRYEQYF. In DNA form, the CDR3 reads TGTGCCAGTTCCGGGACACGCTACGAGCAGTACTTC.